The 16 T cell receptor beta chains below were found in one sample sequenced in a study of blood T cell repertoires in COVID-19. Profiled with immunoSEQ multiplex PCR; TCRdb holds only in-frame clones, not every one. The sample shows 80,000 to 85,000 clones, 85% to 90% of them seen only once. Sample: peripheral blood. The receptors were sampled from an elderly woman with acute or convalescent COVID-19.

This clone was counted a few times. CDR3 nucleotides: TGTGCCAGCAGTTGGGATGGGGAGGAAAAACTGTTTTTT. Translated, it gives CASSWDGEEKLFF. The chain joins TRBV6-6 to TRBJ1-4; D call uncertain. CDR1 is MNHNY and CDR2 is SVGAGI in the germline V gene (reference sequence). The CDR3 runs 13 residues. V lost 4 bases, J lost 8 bases, and 11 bases lay in between.

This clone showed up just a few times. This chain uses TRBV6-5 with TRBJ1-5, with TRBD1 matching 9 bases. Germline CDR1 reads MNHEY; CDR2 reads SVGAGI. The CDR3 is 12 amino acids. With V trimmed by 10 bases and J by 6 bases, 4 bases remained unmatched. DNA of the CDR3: TGTGCCACACAGACAGGGGGTCAGCCCCAGCATTTT. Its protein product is CATQTGGQPQHF.

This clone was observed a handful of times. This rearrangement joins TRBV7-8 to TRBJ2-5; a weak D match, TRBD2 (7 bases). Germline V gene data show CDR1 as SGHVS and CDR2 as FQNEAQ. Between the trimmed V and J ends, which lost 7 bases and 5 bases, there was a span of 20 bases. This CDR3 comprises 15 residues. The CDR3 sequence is CASTLGGAIGETQYF. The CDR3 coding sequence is TGTGCCAGCACCCTAGGGGGGGCGATCGGTGAGACCCAGTACTTC.

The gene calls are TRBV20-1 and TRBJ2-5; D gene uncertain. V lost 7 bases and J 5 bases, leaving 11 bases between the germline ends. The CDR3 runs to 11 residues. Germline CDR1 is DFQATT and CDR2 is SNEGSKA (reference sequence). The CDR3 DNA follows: TGCAGTGGAGGCCGGCCGGAGACCCAGTACTTC. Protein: CSGGRPETQYF.

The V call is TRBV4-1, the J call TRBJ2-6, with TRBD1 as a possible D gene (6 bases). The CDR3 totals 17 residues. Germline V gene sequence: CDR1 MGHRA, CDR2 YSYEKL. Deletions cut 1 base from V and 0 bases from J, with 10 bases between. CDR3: CASSQGQAFSGANVLTF. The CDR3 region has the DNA TGCGCCAGCAGCCAAGGACAGGCCTTCTCTGGGGCCAACGTCCTGACTTTC.

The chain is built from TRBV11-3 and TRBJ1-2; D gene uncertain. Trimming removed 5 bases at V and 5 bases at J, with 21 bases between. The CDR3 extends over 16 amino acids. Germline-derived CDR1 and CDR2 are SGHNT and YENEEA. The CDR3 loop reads CASSDQNGDPSYGYTF. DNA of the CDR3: TGTGCCAGCAGCGACCAAAACGGAGATCCATCTTATGGCTACACCTTC. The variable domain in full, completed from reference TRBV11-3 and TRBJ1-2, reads EAGVVQSPRYKIIEKKQPVAFWCNPISGHNTLYWYLQNLGQGPELLIRYENEEAVDDSQLPKDRFSAERLKGVDSTLKIQPAELGDSAVYLCASSDQNGDPSYGYTFGSGTRLTVV.

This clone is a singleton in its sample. The DNA of the CDR3 is TGTGCCAGCAGCACGACAGCTAACTATGGCTACACCTTC. Translating gives CASSTTANYGYTF. This chain links TRBV5-4 with TRBJ1-2; possible D gene TRBD1, 5 bases. Germline assignment: CDR1 SGHNT and CDR2 YYREEE (reference sequence). V shed 4 bases and J shed 0 bases, with 7 bases lying between them. CDR3 length equals 13 residues.

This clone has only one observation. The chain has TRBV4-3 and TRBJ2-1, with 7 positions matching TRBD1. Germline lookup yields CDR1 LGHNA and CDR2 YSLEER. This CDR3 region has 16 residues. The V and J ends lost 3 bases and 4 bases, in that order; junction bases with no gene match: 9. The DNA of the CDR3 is TGCGCCAGCAGCCATCAGGGACAGAGAAGTTACAATGAGCAGTTCTTC. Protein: CASSHQGQRSYNEQFF.

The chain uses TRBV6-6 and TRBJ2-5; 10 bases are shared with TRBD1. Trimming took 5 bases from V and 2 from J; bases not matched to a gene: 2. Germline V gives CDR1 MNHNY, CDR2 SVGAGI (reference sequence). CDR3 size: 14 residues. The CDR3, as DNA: TGTGCCAGCAGTATGGGACAGGGGCAAGAGACCCAGTACTTC. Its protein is CASSMGQGQETQYF.

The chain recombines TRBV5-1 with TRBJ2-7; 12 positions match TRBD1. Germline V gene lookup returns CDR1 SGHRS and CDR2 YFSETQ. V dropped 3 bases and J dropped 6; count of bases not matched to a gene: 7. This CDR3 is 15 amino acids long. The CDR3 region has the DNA TGCGCCAGCAGCTCGCCCGGGACAGGGGGCCGCGAGCAGTACTTC. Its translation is CASSSPGTGGREQYF.

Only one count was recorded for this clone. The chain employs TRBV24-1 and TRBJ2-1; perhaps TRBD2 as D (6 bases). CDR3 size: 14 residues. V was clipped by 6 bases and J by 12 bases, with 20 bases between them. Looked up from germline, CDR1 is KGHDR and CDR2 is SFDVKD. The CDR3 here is CATSSAGPAGGQFF. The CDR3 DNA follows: TGTGCCACCAGTTCGGCGGGGCCAGCGGGCGGGCAGTTCTTC.

The CDR3 nucleotides read TGTGCCAGCAGTGAAGTACAGGGTGCTGGCTACACCTTC. The encoded protein is CASSEVQGAGYTF. The chain combines TRBV2 with TRBJ1-2, with a weak D call TRBD1 (6 bases). Germline loops: CDR1 SNHLY, CDR2 FYNNEI. The CDR3 is 13 amino acids. The germline V and J ends were trimmed by 1 base and 7 bases, with 10 bases remaining between them.

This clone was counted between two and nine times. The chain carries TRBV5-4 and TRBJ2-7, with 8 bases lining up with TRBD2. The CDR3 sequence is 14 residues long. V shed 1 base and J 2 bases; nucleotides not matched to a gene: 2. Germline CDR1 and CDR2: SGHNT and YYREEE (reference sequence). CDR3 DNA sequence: TGTGCCAGCAGCTTGAACGGGAGGGCCTACGAGCAGTACTTC. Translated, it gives CASSLNGRAYEQYF.

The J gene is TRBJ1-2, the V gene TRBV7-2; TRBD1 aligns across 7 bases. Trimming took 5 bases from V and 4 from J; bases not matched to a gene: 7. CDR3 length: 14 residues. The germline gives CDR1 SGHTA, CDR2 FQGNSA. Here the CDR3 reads CASSARTGRYGYTF. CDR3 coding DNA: TGTGCCAGCAGCGCCCGGACAGGTCGCTATGGCTACACCTTC.

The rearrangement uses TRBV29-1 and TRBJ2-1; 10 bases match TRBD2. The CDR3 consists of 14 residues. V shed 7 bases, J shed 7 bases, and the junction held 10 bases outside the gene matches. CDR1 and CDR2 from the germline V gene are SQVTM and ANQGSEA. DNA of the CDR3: TGCAGCGGCCGGCCGGGACTAGCGCCTAATGAGCAGTTCTTC. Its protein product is CSGRPGLAPNEQFF.

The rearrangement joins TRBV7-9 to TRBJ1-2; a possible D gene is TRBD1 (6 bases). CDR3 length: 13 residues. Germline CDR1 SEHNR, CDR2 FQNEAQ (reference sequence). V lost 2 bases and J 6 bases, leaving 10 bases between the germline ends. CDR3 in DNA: TGTGCCAGCAGCTTACAGGGGCTGGATGGCTACACCTTC. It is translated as CASSLQGLDGYTF. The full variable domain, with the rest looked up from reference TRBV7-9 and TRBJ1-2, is DTGVSQNPRHKITKRGQNVTFRCDPISEHNRLYWYRQTLGQGPEFLTYFQNEAQLEKSRLLSDRFSAERPKGSFSTLEIQRTEQGDSAMYLCASSLQGLDGYTFGSGTRLTVV.